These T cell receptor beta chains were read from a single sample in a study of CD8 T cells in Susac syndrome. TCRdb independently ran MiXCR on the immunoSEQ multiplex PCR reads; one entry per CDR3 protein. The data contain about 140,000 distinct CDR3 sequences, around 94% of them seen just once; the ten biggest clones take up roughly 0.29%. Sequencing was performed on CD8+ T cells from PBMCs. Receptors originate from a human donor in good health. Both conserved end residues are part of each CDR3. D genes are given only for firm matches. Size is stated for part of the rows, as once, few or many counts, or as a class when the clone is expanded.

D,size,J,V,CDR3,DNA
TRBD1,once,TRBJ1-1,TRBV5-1,CASSLSGGQGLNTEAFF,TGCGCCAGCAGCCTGTCCGGAGGACAGGGCCTGAACACTGAAGCTTTCTTT
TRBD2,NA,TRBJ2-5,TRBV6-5,CASSSTSVTLQETQYF,TGTGCCAGCAGTTCGACTAGCGTGACACTTCAAGAGACCCAGTACTTC
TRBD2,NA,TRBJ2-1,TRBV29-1,CSAGLAGANEQFF,TGCAGCGCGGGACTAGCGGGAGCCAATGAGCAGTTCTTC
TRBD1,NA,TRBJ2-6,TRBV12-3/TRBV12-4,CASSGTASGANVLTF,TGTGCCAGCAGTGGGACAGCCTCTGGGGCCAACGTCCTGACTTTC
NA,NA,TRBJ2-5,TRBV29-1,CSGGGRETQYF,TGCAGCGGAGGGGGGCGGGAGACCCAGTACTTC
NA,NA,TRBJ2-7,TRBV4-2,CASSPTGTSPHWEQYF,TGTGCCAGCAGTCCTACCGGGACCTCTCCCCACTGGGAGCAGTACTTC
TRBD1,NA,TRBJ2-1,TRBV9,CASSVVGQGFYNEQFF,TGTGCCAGCAGCGTAGTCGGACAGGGCTTCTACAATGAGCAGTTCTTC
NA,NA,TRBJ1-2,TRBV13,CASSSRGGDYYGYTF,TGTGCCAGCAGCTCCAGGGGAGGGGATTACTATGGCTACACCTTC
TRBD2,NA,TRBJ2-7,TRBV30,CAWSFRGAGLYEQYF,TGTGCCTGGAGCTTCCGGGGCGCGGGACTATACGAGCAGTACTTC
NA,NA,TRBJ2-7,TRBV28,CASSPRRSSAEQYF,TGTGCCAGCAGTCCAAGAAGGAGCTCCGCCGAGCAGTACTTC
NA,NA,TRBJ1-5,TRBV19,CASSIGYRHQPQHF,TGTGCCAGTAGTATAGGGTACAGACATCAGCCCCAGCATTTT
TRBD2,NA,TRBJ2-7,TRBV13,CASSLTSAYEQYF,TGTGCCAGCAGCCTGACTAGCGCCTACGAGCAGTACTTC
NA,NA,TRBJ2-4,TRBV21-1,CASSKEAAKNIQYF,TGTGCCAGCAGCAAAGAGGCAGCCAAAAACATTCAGTACTTC
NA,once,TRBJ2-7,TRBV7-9,CASSHGLEQYF,TGTGCCAGCAGCCACGGACTAGAGCAGTACTTC
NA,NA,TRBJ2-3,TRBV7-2,CASSLGFGLLTDTQYF,TGTGCCAGCAGCTTAGGGTTCGGACTCCTCACAGATACGCAGTATTTT
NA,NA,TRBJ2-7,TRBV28,CASSPTDDEQYF,TGTGCCAGCAGTCCGACAGATGACGAGCAGTACTTC
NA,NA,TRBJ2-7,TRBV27,CASRTPPGQTYEQYF,TGTGCCAGCAGAACACCCCCGGGACAAACCTACGAGCAGTACTTC